The 10 T cell receptor beta chains presented below share a single source sample, sequenced in a study of blood T cell repertoires in COVID-19. Assay: immunoSEQ multiplex PCR; the TCRdb copy retains only in-frame clones and omits some. Of around 250,000 clones in the sample, 75% to 90% were seen once. Sequenced input: PBMCs or T cells enriched from blood (not recorded which). The receptors here all came from a woman between 50 and 59 years old who had recovered from COVID-19.

V gene TRBV10-1 combines with J gene TRBJ2-7; 7 nucleotides match TRBD2. Trimming took 6 bases from V and 6 from J; bases not matched to a gene: 11. In germline, CDR1 is WNHNN, CDR2 SYGVQD (reference sequence). The CDR3 length is 14 residues. The CDR3 sequence: CASSPGLTICEQYF. DNA for the CDR3: TGCGCCAGCAGCCCGGGACTAACGATTTGCGAGCAGTACTTC.

J is TRBJ1-1 and V is TRBV5-4; D perhaps matches TRBD1 (6 bases). Germline CDR1 reads SGHNT; CDR2 reads YYREEE (reference sequence). CDR3 size: 14 residues. V lost 2 bases, J lost 4 bases, and 12 bases lay in between. The CDR3 coding sequence is TGTGCCAGCAGCTTTCTACAGGGAGCCACTGAAGCTTTCTTT. Amino acid sequence: CASSFLQGATEAFF.

The V call is TRBV30, the J call TRBJ1-5; 7 nucleotides line up with TRBD1. V lost 2 bases to trimming and J lost 7 bases; unmatched junction nucleotides: 8. In germline, CDR1 is GTSNPN, CDR2 SVGIG (reference sequence). This CDR3 has 14 residues. CDR3 residues: CAWSRQGAWQPQHF. The CDR3 bases are TGTGCCTGGAGTCGACAGGGCGCTTGGCAGCCCCAGCATTTT.

The CDR3 sequence: CASSAEYLPEAFF. The CDR3 region has the DNA TGTGCCAGCTCAGCCGAGTATCTCCCTGAAGCTTTCTTT. The chain combines TRBV18 with TRBJ1-1; D call uncertain. From germline, CDR1 is KGHSH and CDR2 LQKENI. This CDR3 has 13 residues. Trimming removed 5 bases from V and 6 bases from J, with 13 bases in between.

This chain uses TRBV28 with TRBJ2-5; perhaps TRBD2 as D (6 bases). V lost 5 bases to trimming and J lost 1 base, with 14 bases between them. The CDR3 contains 15 residues. Per germline, CDR1 MDHEN and CDR2 SYDVKM. CDR3 sequence (DNA): TGTGCCAGCAGTATACCCGGAGGGGTCCAAGAGACCCAGTACTTC. This codes for CASSIPGGVQETQYF.

The V call is TRBV9, the J call TRBJ2-3; perhaps TRBD2 as D (6 bases). CDR1 and CDR2 (germline): SGDLS, YYNGEE. CDR3 length equals 16 residues. V was trimmed by 4 bases and J by 2 bases, leaving 17 bases between them. This CDR3 is CASSSRVAEYTDTQYF. The CDR3 region has the DNA TGTGCCAGCAGCTCGAGGGTAGCGGAATACACAGATACGCAGTATTTT.

The chain recombines TRBV19 with TRBJ2-7, with TRBD2 identical over 7 bases. The CDR3 spans 13 residues. Per the germline V gene, CDR1 is LNHDA and CDR2 is SQIVND (reference sequence). V shed 6 bases, J shed 2 bases, and the junction held 4 bases outside the gene matches. The CDR3 loop is CASRASGTYEQYF. The CDR3 nucleotides read TGTGCCAGTAGGGCTAGCGGAACCTACGAGCAGTACTTC.

J is TRBJ2-7 and V is TRBV9; 9 bases are shared with TRBD1. CDR3 size: 14 residues. The V gene end was trimmed by 4 bases and the J gene end by 2 bases; junction bases not matched to a gene: 4. Per the germline V gene, CDR1 is SGDLS and CDR2 is YYNGEE. This CDR3 reads CASSLTGGTYEQYF. DNA of the CDR3: TGTGCCAGCAGCTTGACAGGGGGTACCTACGAGCAGTACTTC.

This chain joins TRBV6-5 and TRBJ2-5; weak D call: TRBD2 (6 bases). The V end was cut by 4 bases, the J end by 1 base, with 10 bases between. Germline-derived CDR1 and CDR2 are MNHEY and SVGAGI. CDR3 length: 14 amino acids. As DNA, the CDR3 is TGTGCCAGCAGTTCTTGGGACTTCCAAGAGACCCAGTACTTC. This codes for CASSSWDFQETQYF.

This chain connects TRBV5-1 to TRBJ2-1, with D uncertain. CDR3 size: 17 residues. Germline values: CDR1 SGHRS, CDR2 YFSETQ. V was shortened by 1 base and J by 5 bases, with 19 bases between the two germline ends. CDR3 bases: TGCGCCAGCAGCTTGCTTGGCGGTGCCGGGTTGGACAATGAGCAGTTCTTC. This encodes CASSLLGGAGLDNEQFF.